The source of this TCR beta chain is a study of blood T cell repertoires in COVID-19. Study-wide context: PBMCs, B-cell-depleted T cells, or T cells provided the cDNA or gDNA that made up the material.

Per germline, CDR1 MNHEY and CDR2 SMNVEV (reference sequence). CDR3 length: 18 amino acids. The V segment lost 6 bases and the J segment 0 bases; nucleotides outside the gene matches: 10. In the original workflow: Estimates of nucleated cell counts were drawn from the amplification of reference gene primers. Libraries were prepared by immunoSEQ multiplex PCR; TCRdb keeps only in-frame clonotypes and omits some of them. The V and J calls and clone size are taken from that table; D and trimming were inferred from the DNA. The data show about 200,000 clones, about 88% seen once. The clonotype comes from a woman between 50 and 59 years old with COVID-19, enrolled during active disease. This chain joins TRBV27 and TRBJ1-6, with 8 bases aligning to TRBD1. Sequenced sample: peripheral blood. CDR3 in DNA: TGTGCCAGCAGACCCACAGGGGGTTATAGCTCCTATAATTCACCCCTCCACTTT. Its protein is CASRPTGGYSSYNSPLHF.